These T cell receptor beta chains were read from a single sample in a study of blood T cell repertoires in COVID-19. Clones were read by immunoSEQ multiplex PCR, and TCRdb kept only the in-frame ones, dropping some. The table has about 25,000 clones, about nine tenths seen once. Sequenced input: peripheral blood. These receptors all come from a man between 45 and 60 years old with active COVID-19. Each CDR3 is given with its conserved first and last residue. Fields, in order: D gene, clone size, J gene, V gene, CDR3 DNA, CDR3 protein. A D gene is named only where the DNA matches it firmly. Only some rows state a clone size, as once, few, many or a class for expanded clones.

>-|once|TRBJ2-5|TRBV11-2
TGTGCCAGCAGCTGGAGTACGGGGCAAGAGACCCAGTACTTC
CASSWSTGQETQYF
>TRBD2|-|TRBJ2-7|TRBV10-1
TGCGCCAGCAGTTCGGGGAGGGGCACGTCCTACGAGCAGTACTTC
CASSSGRGTSYEQYF
>TRBD1|-|TRBJ2-1|TRBV10-3
TGTGCCATCAGTGACCCGGGACAGGGGGCTTGGAATGAGCAGTTCTTC
CAISDPGQGAWNEQFF
>-|-|TRBJ2-5|TRBV11-2
TGTGCCAGCAGGGTGACAGGACAAGAGACCCAGTACTTC
CASRVTGQETQYF
>-|few|TRBJ1-5|TRBV19
TGTGCCAGTAGTATAAGATGGGGGGGGAGTAATCAGCCCCAGCATTTT
CASSIRWGGSNQPQHF
>TRBD1|-|TRBJ2-7|TRBV29-1
TGCAGCGTGAGGGGACAGGGCGGATACGAGCAGTACTTC
CSVRGQGGYEQYF
>-|once|TRBJ1-5|TRBV18
TGTGCCAGCTCACCTGGCAGGGGAGGCAATCAGCCCCAGCATTTT
CASSPGRGGNQPQHF
>TRBD1|-|TRBJ1-4|TRBV15
TGTGCCACCAGCAGAGATCAAGGGACAGCGAATGAAAAACTGTTTTTT
CATSRDQGTANEKLFF
>-|-|TRBJ1-5|TRBV5-6
TGTGCCAGCAGCCGGCGGGTTGGCAGCGGAGATCAGCCCCAGCATTTT
CASSRRVGSGDQPQHF
>-|-|TRBJ1-2|TRBV28
TGTGCCAGCAGTTCACAGGGTCCAGCTAACTATGGCTACACCTTC
CASSSQGPANYGYTF